The rows below give T cell receptor beta chains drawn from one sample of a study of T-cell memory formation after mild COVID-19. TCRdb independently ran MiXCR on the 5' RACE reads; one entry per CDR3 protein. Here the sample spans hundreds of thousands of distinct CDR3 sequences, about a sixth being singletons. The specimen was PBMCs or a T cell subset sorted from them (not recorded which). The receptors come from a young man who had mild COVID-19 (a few samples of this study predate the infection). Cell type and time point are not known. Each CDR3 is given with its conserved first and last residue. Fields, in order: clone size, V gene, D gene, J gene, CDR3 DNA, CDR3 protein. D genes are given only for firm matches. Clone size is given for some rows only: seen once, a few or many times, or a class if the clone is expanded.

clone size: -
V gene: TRBV5-5
D gene: -
J gene: TRBJ1-2
CDR3 DNA: TGTGCCAGCAGCTTTGTTGCCGGGCGGGGTGGCTACACCTTC
CDR3 protein: CASSFVAGRGGYTF

clone size: -
V gene: TRBV12-5
D gene: TRBD1
J gene: TRBJ1-1
CDR3 DNA: TGTGCTAGTGGTTTGGTAGGGGGCTTACCTTTCTTT
CDR3 protein: CASGLVGGLPFF

clone size: -
V gene: TRBV20-1
D gene: -
J gene: TRBJ2-7
CDR3 DNA: TGCAGTGCTAGAGGCCCACAGGAAGAGCAGTACTTC
CDR3 protein: CSARGPQEEQYF

clone size: few
V gene: TRBV12-3/TRBV12-4
D gene: -
J gene: TRBJ1-1
CDR3 DNA: TGTGCCAGCAGTTTGGGGGAAGTCACTGAAGCTTTCTTT
CDR3 protein: CASSLGEVTEAFF

clone size: -
V gene: TRBV7-3
D gene: -
J gene: TRBJ2-3
CDR3 DNA: TGTGCCAGCAGCCCGGCAGGGGCCCCGGTGGGGACAGATACGCAGTATTTT
CDR3 protein: CASSPAGAPVGTDTQYF

clone size: -
V gene: TRBV10-3
D gene: -
J gene: TRBJ1-2
CDR3 DNA: TGTGCCATCAGCAGAGGGACCCCATATGGCTACACCTTC
CDR3 protein: CAISRGTPYGYTF

clone size: few
V gene: TRBV5-1
D gene: TRBD1
J gene: TRBJ2-4
CDR3 DNA: TGCGCCAGCAGCTCCCCGGGACAGGGTGTAAACATTCAGTACTTC
CDR3 protein: CASSSPGQGVNIQYF

clone size: -
V gene: TRBV6-5
D gene: -
J gene: TRBJ2-4
CDR3 DNA: TGTGCCAGCAGGGACCAGGGATGGAACATTCAGTACTTC
CDR3 protein: CASRDQGWNIQYF

clone size: -
V gene: TRBV20-1
D gene: -
J gene: TRBJ1-2
CDR3 DNA: TGCAGTGCGAAGCAGTCCGGGGCCTTCTATGGCTACACCTTC
CDR3 protein: CSAKQSGAFYGYTF

clone size: few
V gene: TRBV5-1
D gene: -
J gene: TRBJ1-6
CDR3 DNA: TGCGCCAGCAGCTTGGTGCCGGAGAATTCACCCCTCCACTTT
CDR3 protein: CASSLVPENSPLHF

clone size: few
V gene: TRBV20-1
D gene: TRBD2
J gene: TRBJ2-5
CDR3 DNA: TGCAGTGCTAGGGCTAGCGGGTCTGAGACCCAGTACTTC
CDR3 protein: CSARASGSETQYF

clone size: -
V gene: TRBV6-5
D gene: -
J gene: TRBJ2-7
CDR3 DNA: TGTGCCAGCAGTTACACCTCCGGGGGAGCCTACGAGCAGTACTTC
CDR3 protein: CASSYTSGGAYEQYF

clone size: -
V gene: TRBV7-2
D gene: -
J gene: TRBJ2-5
CDR3 DNA: TGTGCCAGCAGCCTAGGGGGCGGGGGAAAGGAGACCCAGTACTTC
CDR3 protein: CASSLGGGGKETQYF

clone size: once
V gene: TRBV12-3/TRBV12-4
D gene: -
J gene: TRBJ2-7
CDR3 DNA: TGTGCCAGCAGCCCTCGACGGGGGTCGCTACCCTACGAGCAGTACTTC
CDR3 protein: CASSPRRGSLPYEQYF

clone size: few
V gene: TRBV4-3
D gene: TRBD2
J gene: TRBJ2-3
CDR3 DNA: TGCGCCAGCAGCCAAGGAAAGGGCGGGGGGCGCACAGATACGCAGTATTTT
CDR3 protein: CASSQGKGGGRTDTQYF

clone size: few
V gene: TRBV10-3
D gene: -
J gene: TRBJ1-2
CDR3 DNA: TGTGCCATCAGTGAGGGCTGGGGGTCCTATGGCTACACCTTC
CDR3 protein: CAISEGWGSYGYTF

clone size: -
V gene: TRBV9
D gene: -
J gene: TRBJ2-3
CDR3 DNA: TGTGCCAGCAGCGTCCGGGGATCCCCAGATACGCAGTATTTT
CDR3 protein: CASSVRGSPDTQYF

clone size: -
V gene: TRBV12-3/TRBV12-4
D gene: -
J gene: TRBJ2-2
CDR3 DNA: TGTGCCAGCAGTTTACAGGGACCCCCGGTGGGGGAGCTGTTTTTT
CDR3 protein: CASSLQGPPVGELFF

clone size: few
V gene: TRBV25-1
D gene: -
J gene: TRBJ1-5
CDR3 DNA: TGTGCCAGCTCCAATGGTGGGGTTAGCAATCAGCCCCAGCATTTT
CDR3 protein: CASSNGGVSNQPQHF

clone size: few
V gene: TRBV12-3/TRBV12-4
D gene: -
J gene: TRBJ1-3
CDR3 DNA: TGTGCCAGCAGACCCCCGGGGGGTTCTGGAAACACCATATATTTT
CDR3 protein: CASRPPGGSGNTIYF

clone size: many
V gene: TRBV7-3
D gene: -
J gene: TRBJ2-5
CDR3 DNA: TGTGCCAGCAGCTTAATAGGGCTGGATGGAGAGACCCAGTACTTC
CDR3 protein: CASSLIGLDGETQYF

clone size: many
V gene: TRBV7-2
D gene: TRBD2
J gene: TRBJ2-3
CDR3 DNA: TGTGCCAGCAGCCGAGGGCCTAGCGGGACGGGAGATACGCAGTATTTT
CDR3 protein: CASSRGPSGTGDTQYF

clone size: -
V gene: TRBV11-2
D gene: -
J gene: TRBJ2-1
CDR3 DNA: TGTGCCAGCAGCTTCCTAGTCGTCAATGAGCAGTTCTTC
CDR3 protein: CASSFLVVNEQFF

clone size: few
V gene: TRBV4-1
D gene: -
J gene: TRBJ2-7
CDR3 DNA: TGCGCCAGCAGCCAAGAGGGTCGAGGGGGATATTCCTACGAGCAGTACTTC
CDR3 protein: CASSQEGRGGYSYEQYF

clone size: -
V gene: TRBV5-1
D gene: TRBD1
J gene: TRBJ2-3
CDR3 DNA: TGCGCCAGCAGCTTGGCCGGGACAGGGGAAGATACGCAGTATTTT
CDR3 protein: CASSLAGTGEDTQYF

clone size: -
V gene: TRBV7-6
D gene: -
J gene: TRBJ1-3
CDR3 DNA: TGTGCCAGCGCTCAGGTGTACCCTGGAAACACCATATATTTT
CDR3 protein: CASAQVYPGNTIYF

clone size: -
V gene: TRBV7-2
D gene: TRBD2
J gene: TRBJ2-5
CDR3 DNA: TGTGCCAGCAGCTTATCCAGCGGGGGGGAAGAGACCCAGTACTTC
CDR3 protein: CASSLSSGGEETQYF

clone size: -
V gene: TRBV7-2
D gene: TRBD2
J gene: TRBJ2-3
CDR3 DNA: TGTGCCAGCAGCCCGACGAGCGGGAGTACAGATACGCAGTATTTT
CDR3 protein: CASSPTSGSTDTQYF

clone size: few
V gene: TRBV7-2
D gene: -
J gene: TRBJ2-5
CDR3 DNA: TGTGCCAGCAGCACATACTTGGAAGAGACCCAGTACTTC
CDR3 protein: CASSTYLEETQYF

clone size: -
V gene: TRBV20-1
D gene: TRBD2
J gene: TRBJ2-3
CDR3 DNA: TGCAGCCCGGGGGGTAGCACAGATACGCAGTATTTT
CDR3 protein: CSPGGSTDTQYF

clone size: -
V gene: TRBV10-3
D gene: TRBD2
J gene: TRBJ2-1
CDR3 DNA: TGTGCCATCAGTCGATCGACTAGCGGAGATTACAATGAGCAGTTCTTC
CDR3 protein: CAISRSTSGDYNEQFF

clone size: -
V gene: TRBV7-3
D gene: TRBD1
J gene: TRBJ2-1
CDR3 DNA: TGTGCCAGCAGCTCGTCCGGGACAGGGGGCTACAATGAGCAGTTCTTC
CDR3 protein: CASSSSGTGGYNEQFF

clone size: many
V gene: TRBV6-2/TRBV6-3
D gene: -
J gene: TRBJ2-3
CDR3 DNA: TGTGCCAGCAGTCGGGGGCAAACCAATACAGATACGCAGTATTTT
CDR3 protein: CASSRGQTNTDTQYF

clone size: -
V gene: TRBV7-9
D gene: -
J gene: TRBJ2-1
CDR3 DNA: TGTGCCAGCAGCTTAGCCCGGGAAAGTGAGCAGTTCTTC
CDR3 protein: CASSLARESEQFF

clone size: many
V gene: TRBV7-3
D gene: TRBD2
J gene: TRBJ2-2
CDR3 DNA: TGTGCCAGCAGCTTTGGACTAGCAACCGGGGAGCTGTTTTTT
CDR3 protein: CASSFGLATGELFF

clone size: -
V gene: TRBV9
D gene: TRBD2
J gene: TRBJ2-3
CDR3 DNA: TGTGCCAGCAGCGTAGAGGCTAGCGGGCACAGCACAGATACGCAGTATTTT
CDR3 protein: CASSVEASGHSTDTQYF